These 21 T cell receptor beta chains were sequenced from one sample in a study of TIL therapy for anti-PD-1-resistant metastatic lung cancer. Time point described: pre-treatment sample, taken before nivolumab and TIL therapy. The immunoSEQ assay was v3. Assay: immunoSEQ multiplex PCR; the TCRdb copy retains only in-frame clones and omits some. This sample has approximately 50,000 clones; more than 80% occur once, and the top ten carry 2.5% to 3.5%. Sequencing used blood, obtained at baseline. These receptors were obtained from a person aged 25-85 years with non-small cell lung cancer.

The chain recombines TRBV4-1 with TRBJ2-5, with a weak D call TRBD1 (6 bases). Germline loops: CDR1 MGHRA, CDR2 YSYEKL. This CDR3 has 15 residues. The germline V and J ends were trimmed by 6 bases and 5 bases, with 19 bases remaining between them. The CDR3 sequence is CASSTPWGRDETQYF. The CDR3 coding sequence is TGCGCCAGCAGTACTCCTTGGGGGCGTGATGAGACCCAGTACTTC.

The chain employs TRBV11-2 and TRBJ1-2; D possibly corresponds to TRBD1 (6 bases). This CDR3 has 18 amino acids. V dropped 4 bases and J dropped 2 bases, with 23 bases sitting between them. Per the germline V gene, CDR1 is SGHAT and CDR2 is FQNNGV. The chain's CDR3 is CASSSRPRGRALNYGYTF. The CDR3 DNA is TGTGCCAGCAGCTCCCGACCCCGGGGGCGCGCGTTAAACTATGGCTACACCTTC.

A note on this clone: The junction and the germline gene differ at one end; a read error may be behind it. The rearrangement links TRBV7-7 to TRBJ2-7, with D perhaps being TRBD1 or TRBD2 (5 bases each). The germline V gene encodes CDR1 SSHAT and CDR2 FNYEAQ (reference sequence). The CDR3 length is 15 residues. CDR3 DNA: TGTGCTAGCAGCTTAGTGGGACGGAGGATCTACGAGCAGTACTTC. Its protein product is CASSLVGRRIYEQYF.

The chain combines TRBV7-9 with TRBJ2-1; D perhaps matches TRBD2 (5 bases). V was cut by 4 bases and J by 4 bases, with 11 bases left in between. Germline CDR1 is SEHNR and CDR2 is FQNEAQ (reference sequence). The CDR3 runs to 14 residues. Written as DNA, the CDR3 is TGTGCCAGCAGCTGGAGCGGTCGTTACAATGAGCAGTTCTTC. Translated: CASSWSGRYNEQFF.

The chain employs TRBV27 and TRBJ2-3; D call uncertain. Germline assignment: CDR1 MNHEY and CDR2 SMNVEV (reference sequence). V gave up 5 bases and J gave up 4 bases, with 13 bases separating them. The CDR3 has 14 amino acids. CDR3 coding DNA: TGTGCCAGCAGTCCACTCCGTGGTGCAGATACGCAGTATTTT. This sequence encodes CASSPLRGADTQYF.

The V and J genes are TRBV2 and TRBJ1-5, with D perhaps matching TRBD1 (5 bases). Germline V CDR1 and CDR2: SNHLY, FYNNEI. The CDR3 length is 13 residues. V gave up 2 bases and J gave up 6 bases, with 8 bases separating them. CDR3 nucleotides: TGTGCCAGCAGTGAAAATGGGGCTCAGCCCCAGCATTTT. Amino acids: CASSENGAQPQHF.

The CDR3 bases are TGTGCCAGCTCACGGGAATCCTACAATGAGCAGTTCTTC. Protein sequence: CASSRESYNEQFF. V and J are TRBV18 and TRBJ2-1; unclear D gene. The V end was cut by 4 bases, the J end by 1 base, with 5 bases between. CDR1 and CDR2 from the germline V gene are KGHSH and LQKENI. The CDR3 loop spans 13 amino acids. The complete variable domain, with remaining parts taken from reference TRBV18 and TRBJ2-1, reads NAGVMQNPRHLVRRRGQEARLRCSPMKGHSHVYWYRQLPEEGLKFMVYLQKENIIDESGMPKERFSAEFPKEGPSILRIQQVVRGDSAAYFCASSRESYNEQFFGPGTRLTVL.

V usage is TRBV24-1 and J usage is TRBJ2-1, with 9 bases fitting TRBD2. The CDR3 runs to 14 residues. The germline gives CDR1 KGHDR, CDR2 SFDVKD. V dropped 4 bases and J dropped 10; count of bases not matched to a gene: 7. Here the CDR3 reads CATSDPGLAYEQFF. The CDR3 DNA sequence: TGTGCCACCAGTGACCCGGGACTAGCATACGAGCAGTTCTTC.

The CDR3 coding sequence is TGTGCCAGCAGTTACTCTGGGCAGGGTGAAGAGACCCAGTACTTC. Protein: CASSYSGQGEETQYF. This chain uses TRBV6-5 with TRBJ2-5; TRBD1 is a possible D gene (5 bases). The CDR3 spans 15 residues. Looked up from germline, CDR1 is MNHEY and CDR2 is SVGAGI. Deletions cut 0 bases from V and 3 bases from J, with 11 bases between.

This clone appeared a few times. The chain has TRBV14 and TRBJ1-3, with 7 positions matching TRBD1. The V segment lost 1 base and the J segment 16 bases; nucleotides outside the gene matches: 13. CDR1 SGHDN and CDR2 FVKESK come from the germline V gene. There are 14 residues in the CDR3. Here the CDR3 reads CASSQVRTRGQTYF. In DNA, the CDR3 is TGTGCCAGCAGCCAAGTTAGGACTCGGGGACAGACCTATTTT.

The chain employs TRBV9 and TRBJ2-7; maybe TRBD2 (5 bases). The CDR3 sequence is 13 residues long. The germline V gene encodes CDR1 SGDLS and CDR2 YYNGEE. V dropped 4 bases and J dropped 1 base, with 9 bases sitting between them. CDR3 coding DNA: TGTGCCAGCAGCCCCGGGGATTCCTACGAGCAGTACTTC. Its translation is CASSPGDSYEQYF.

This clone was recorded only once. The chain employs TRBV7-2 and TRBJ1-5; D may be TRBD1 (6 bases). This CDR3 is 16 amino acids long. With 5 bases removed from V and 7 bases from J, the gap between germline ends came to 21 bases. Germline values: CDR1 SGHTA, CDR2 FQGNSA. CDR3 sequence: CASSLTGRGVRQPQHF. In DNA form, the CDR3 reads TGTGCCAGCAGCCTCACGGGCAGGGGAGTTAGGCAGCCCCAGCATTTT.

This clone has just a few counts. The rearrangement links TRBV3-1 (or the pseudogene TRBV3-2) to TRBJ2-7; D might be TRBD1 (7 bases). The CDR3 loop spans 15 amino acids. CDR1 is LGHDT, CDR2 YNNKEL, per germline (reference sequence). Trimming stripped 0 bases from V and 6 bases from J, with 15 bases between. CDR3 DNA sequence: TGTGCCAGCAGCCAAGATACCAACAGGGGAGGCGAGCAGTACTTC. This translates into CASSQDTNRGGEQYF.

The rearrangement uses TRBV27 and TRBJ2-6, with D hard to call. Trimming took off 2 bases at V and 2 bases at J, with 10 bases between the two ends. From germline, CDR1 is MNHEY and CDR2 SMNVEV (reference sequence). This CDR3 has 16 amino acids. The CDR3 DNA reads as TGTGCCAGCAGTTTAAATAGCTCCCCTGGGGCCAACGTCCTGACTTTC. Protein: CASSLNSSPGANVLTF. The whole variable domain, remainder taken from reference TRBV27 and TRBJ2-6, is EAQVTQNPRYLITVTGKKLTVTCSQNMNHEYMSWYRQDPGLGLRQIYYSMNVEVTDKGDVPEGYKVSRKEKRNFPLILESPSPNQTSLYFCASSLNSSPGANVLTFGAGSRLTVL.

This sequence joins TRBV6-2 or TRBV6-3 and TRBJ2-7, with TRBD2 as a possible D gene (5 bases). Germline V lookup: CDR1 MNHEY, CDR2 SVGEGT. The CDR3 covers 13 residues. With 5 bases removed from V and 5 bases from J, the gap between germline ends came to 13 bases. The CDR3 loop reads CASSQRLKHEQYF. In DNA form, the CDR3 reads TGTGCCAGCAGTCAAAGACTAAAGCACGAGCAGTACTTC.

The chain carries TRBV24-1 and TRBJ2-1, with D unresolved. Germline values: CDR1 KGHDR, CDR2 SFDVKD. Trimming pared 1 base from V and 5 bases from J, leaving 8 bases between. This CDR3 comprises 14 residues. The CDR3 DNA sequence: TGTGCCACCAGTGATTTTAAAGGGAACAATGAGCAGTTCTTC. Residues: CATSDFKGNNEQFF.

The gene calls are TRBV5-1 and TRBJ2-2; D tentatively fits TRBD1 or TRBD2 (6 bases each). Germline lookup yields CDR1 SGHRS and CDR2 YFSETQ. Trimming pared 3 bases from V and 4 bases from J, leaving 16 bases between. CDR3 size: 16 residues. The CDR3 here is CASSWGASRSTGELFF. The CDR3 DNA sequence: TGCGCCAGCAGCTGGGGGGCTAGCAGGAGCACCGGGGAGCTGTTTTTT. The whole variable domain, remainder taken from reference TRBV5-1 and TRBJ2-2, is KAGVTQTPRYLIKTRGQQVTLSCSPISGHRSVSWYQQTPGQGLQFLFEYFSETQRNKGNFPGRFSGRQFSNSRSEMNVSTLELGDSALYLCASSWGASRSTGELFFGEGSRLTVL.

As DNA, the CDR3 is TGTGCCAGCAGTCGAACAGGCAGATTGAACACTGAAGCTTTCTTT. This codes for CASSRTGRLNTEAFF. The chain joins TRBV14 to TRBJ1-1; D is perhaps TRBD1 (5 bases). Trimming shortened V by 6 bases and J by 0 bases, and 14 bases separated the two germline ends. This CDR3 has 15 residues. Germline lookup yields CDR1 SGHDN and CDR2 FVKESK.

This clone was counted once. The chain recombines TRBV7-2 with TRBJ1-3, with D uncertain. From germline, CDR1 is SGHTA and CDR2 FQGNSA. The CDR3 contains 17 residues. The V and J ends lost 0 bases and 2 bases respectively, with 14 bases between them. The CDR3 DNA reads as TGTGCCAGCAGCTTAGCGGGCTCGCGGGGTACTGGAAACACCATATATTTT. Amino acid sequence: CASSLAGSRGTGNTIYF. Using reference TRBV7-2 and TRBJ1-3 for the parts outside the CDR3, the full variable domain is GAGVSQSPSNKVTEKGKDVELRCDPISGHTALYWYRQSLGQGLEFLIYFQGNSAPDKSGLPSDRFSAERTGGSVSTLTIQRTQQEDSAVYLCASSLAGSRGTGNTIYFGEGSWLTVV.

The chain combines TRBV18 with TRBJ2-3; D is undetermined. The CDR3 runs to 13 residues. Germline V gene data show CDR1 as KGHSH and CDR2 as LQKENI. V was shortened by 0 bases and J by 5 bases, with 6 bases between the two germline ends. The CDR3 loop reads CASSPPPRDTQYF. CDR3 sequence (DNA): TGTGCCAGCTCACCACCCCCTAGAGATACGCAGTATTTT.

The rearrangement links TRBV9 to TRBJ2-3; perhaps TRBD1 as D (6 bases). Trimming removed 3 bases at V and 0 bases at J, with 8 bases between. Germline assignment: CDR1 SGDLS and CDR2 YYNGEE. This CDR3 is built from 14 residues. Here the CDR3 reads CASSAGQSTDTQYF. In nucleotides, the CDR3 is TGTGCCAGCAGCGCCGGACAGAGCACAGATACGCAGTATTTT.